This T cell receptor (beta chain) was captured by sequencing in a study of T cell responses to AZD1222 COVID-19 vaccine. Study results and caveats: Mapped onto spike, vaccine-associated CD4 TCRs spanned it and were dominant at 160-218 and 743-854. Reportedly, close to half of spike-specific TCRs are directed against unmutated variant regions.

To note about this clone: Antigen specificity is unknown.

CDR3 length equals 16 residues. Germline trimming cut 3 bases from V and 6 bases from J; bases unmatched to any gene: 5. Germline assignment: CDR1 MNHNS and CDR2 SASEGT. The assay was immunoSEQ multiplex PCR, and TCRdb's table has in-frame clones only and misses some. Of some 96,000 clones listed, roughly 90% are singletons. The sequence was obtained from an adult in good health. This specimen was peripheral blood, taken on day 0 of AZD1222 vaccination. This chain connects TRBV6-1 to TRBJ2-3, with 14 bases fitting TRBD2. The CDR3 reads CASSDRLAGGPDTQYF. DNA of the CDR3: TGTGCCAGCAGTGATAGACTAGCGGGGGGGCCGGATACGCAGTATTTT.